This TCR beta chain was sequenced during a study of T-cell memory formation after mild COVID-19. This clonotype was observed many times. TCRdb re-analysed the 5' RACE reads in MiXCR, keeping a single row per CDR3 protein. The profile shows approximately 52,000 distinct CDR3 sequences, 9.3% of them singletons. V lost 4 bases and J 8 bases, leaving 12 bases between the germline ends. The V gene's germline CDR1 is LGHDT and CDR2 YNNKEL (reference sequence). The CDR3 has 13 residues. The genes are TRBV3-1 and TRBJ2-1; maybe TRBD1 (6 bases). This TCR derives from an adult woman who had mild COVID-19 (a few samples of this study predate the infection). Cell type and time point are not known. Source material: PBMCs or a T cell subset sorted from them (not recorded which). The CDR3 is CASSPDSRHEQFF. The CDR3 DNA reads TGTGCCAGCAGCCCGGACAGTCGTCATGAGCAGTTCTTC.